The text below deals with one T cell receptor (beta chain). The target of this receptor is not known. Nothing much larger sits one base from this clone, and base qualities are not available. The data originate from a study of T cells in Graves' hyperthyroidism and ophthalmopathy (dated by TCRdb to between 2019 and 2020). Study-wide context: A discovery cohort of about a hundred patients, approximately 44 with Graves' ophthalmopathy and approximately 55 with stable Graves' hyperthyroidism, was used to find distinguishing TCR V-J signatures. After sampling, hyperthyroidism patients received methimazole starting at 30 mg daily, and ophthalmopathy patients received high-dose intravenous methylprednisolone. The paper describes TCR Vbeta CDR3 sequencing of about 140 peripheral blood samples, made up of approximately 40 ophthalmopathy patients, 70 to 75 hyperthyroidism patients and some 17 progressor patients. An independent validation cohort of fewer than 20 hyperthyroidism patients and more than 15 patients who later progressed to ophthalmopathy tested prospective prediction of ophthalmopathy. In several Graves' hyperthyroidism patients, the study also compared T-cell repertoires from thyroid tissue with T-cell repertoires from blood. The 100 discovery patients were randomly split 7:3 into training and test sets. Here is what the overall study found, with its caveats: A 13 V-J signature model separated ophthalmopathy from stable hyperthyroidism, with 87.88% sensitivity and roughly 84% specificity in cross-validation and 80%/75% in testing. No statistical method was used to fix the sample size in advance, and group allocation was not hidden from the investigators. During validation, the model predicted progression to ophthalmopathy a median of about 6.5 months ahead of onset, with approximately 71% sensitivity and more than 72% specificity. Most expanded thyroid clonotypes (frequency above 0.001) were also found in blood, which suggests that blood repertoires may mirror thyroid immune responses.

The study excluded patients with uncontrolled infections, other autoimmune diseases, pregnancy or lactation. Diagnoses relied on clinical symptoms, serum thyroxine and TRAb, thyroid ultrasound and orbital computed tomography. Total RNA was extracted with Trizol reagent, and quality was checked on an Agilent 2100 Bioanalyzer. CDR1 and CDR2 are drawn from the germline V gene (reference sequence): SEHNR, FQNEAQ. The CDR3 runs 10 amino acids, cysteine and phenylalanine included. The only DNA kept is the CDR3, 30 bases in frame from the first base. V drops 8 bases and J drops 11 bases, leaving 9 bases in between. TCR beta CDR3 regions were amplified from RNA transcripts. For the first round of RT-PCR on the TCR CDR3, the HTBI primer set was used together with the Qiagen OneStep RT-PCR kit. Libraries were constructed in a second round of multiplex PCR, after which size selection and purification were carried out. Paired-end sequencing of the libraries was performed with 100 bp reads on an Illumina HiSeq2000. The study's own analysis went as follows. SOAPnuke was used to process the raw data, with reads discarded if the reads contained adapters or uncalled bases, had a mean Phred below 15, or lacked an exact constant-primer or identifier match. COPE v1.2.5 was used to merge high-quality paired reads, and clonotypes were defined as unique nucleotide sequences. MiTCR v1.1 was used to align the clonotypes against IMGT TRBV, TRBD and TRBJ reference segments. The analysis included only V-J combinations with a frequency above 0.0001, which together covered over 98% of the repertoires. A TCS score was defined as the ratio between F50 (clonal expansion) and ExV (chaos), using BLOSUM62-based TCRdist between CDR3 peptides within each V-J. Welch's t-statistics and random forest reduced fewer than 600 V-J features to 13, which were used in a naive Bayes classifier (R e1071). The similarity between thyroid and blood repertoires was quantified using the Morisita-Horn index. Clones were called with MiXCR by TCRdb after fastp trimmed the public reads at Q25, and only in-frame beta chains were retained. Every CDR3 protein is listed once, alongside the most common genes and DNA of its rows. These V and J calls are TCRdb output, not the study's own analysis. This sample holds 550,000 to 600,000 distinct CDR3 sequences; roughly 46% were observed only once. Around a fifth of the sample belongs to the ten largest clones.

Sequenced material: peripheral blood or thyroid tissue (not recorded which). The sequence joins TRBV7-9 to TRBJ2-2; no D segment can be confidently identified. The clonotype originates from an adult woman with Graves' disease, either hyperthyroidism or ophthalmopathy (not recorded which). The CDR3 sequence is CASRVGELFF. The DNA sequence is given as TGTGCCAGCCGGGTCGGAGAGCTGTTTTTT.